This T cell receptor (beta chain) is from a study of T cell responses to AZD1222 COVID-19 vaccine (TCRdb year 2021). The study in broad terms: AZD1222 recipients given second doses at about 4 weeks or at about 12 weeks were pooled, since spike-specific TCR depth and breadth were not found to differ between the two schedules. TCR sequencing was performed for 233 trial participants, of whom about 200 were given two doses of AZD1222 and about 25 were given two doses of MenACWY control vaccine. Trial participants were enrolled by age into 18-55, 56-69 and 70-plus year subgroups, with approximately 150, 28 and 58 TCR-sequenced participants respectively.

Reading the label with the study, this specimen's time point is: baseline before first vaccination. Vaccinee samples were obtained from the UK trials COV001 and COV002, which included a single-blind randomized controlled phase 2/3 trial of AZD1222 (ChAdOx1 nCoV-19) in healthy adults. Trial participant PBMC samples were collected at day 0 and day 28 after the second dose for TCRbeta chain sequencing. To note about this clone: What antigen it recognizes has not been identified. Per-base quality was not reported, and no clone a single base away is much larger than it.

The CDR3 regions of human TCRbeta chains were subjected to immunosequencing. The study's processing was this. TCRs in the repertoires were compared against a reference library of SARS-CoV-2-specific TCRs that had been generated with the MIRA antigen-specificity platform. Breadth meant the fraction of unique TCRs that were SARS-CoV-2-associated, whereas depth meant the fraction of total T cells that were SARS-CoV-2-associated. Each spike-specific TCR was assigned to its reactive spike region and to a CD4 or CD8 class using the MIRA data. Log10-transformed breadth and depth values were compared by one-way ANOVA with Sidak's multiple comparisons tests. TCRdb holds this immuneACCESS table with in-frame rearrangements only. Some clones are missing; in checked studies, unresolved V genes explain under half, and the rest has no known cause. V and J calls and clone size come straight from that table; D and trimming were deduced from the DNA. This sample has about 68,000 clones in its table, and 60% to 85% of those were observed once. The ten top clones hold 9% to 14% of the sample.

Reading from cysteine to phenylalanine, the CDR3 counts 15 amino acids. Just CDR3 DNA is preserved here, 45 bases in frame from base 1. Germline trimming amounts to 7 bases on V and 3 bases on J, with 8 as the count of junction bases outside the gene matches. The germline V gene gives CDR1 as MNHEY and CDR2 as SVGAGI. Overall study outcomes, separate from this receptor: CD4 TCRs associated with the vaccine covered the entire spike protein, and the dominant responses were in regions 160-218 and 743-854. After two AZD1222 doses, both the breadth and the depth of spike-specific TCRs were significantly higher than at day 0 and than in MenACWY recipients. Conclusions about previously exposed vaccinees are limited, since just six AZD1222 recipients were seropositive for SARS-CoV-2 at baseline. Most participants were white British and females outnumbered males, and the authors suggested that clonal diversity may have been underestimated. Because no day 14 peak-response samples were available, repertoires were characterized only after the peak T cell response. Nearly half of unique spike-specific TCRs reportedly recognized epitopes outside regions mutated in the B.1.351 and B.1.1.7 variants. The 56-69-year group was small, and its depth increase did not reach significance, likely because of low power.

The material sequenced was peripheral blood, taken on day 0 of AZD1222 vaccination. This sequence originates from an adult in good health. The V and J segments used are TRBV6-5 and TRBJ2-3, with 9 central nucleotides matching TRBD1. The CDR3 protein sequence reads: CASIRGQGRTDTQYF. Here is the DNA: TGTGCCAGCATTCGTGGACAGGGGAGGACAGATACGCAGTATTTT.